These 27 T cell receptor beta chains were sequenced from one sample in a study of blood T cell repertoires in COVID-19. Sequenced by immunoSEQ multiplex PCR; TCRdb stores in-frame clones only, minus some. In the table there are 150,000 to 200,000 clones, approximately 89% of which are singletons. What was sequenced was peripheral blood. The receptors originated from a woman aged 60 to 75 with acute or convalescent COVID-19.

CDR3 protein: CASSEFGTSANNEQFF. The CDR3 DNA follows: TGTGCCAGCAGTGAATTCGGGACTAGCGCAAATAATGAGCAGTTCTTC. The genes are TRBV25-1 and TRBJ2-1, with 10 nucleotides matching TRBD2. The CDR3 totals 16 residues. Trimming at V came to 1 base and at J to 7 bases, leaving 7 bases not matched to a gene. Germline V gene lookup returns CDR1 MGHDK and CDR2 SYGVNS.

This chain connects TRBV20-1 to TRBJ2-1; TRBD2 matches 8 bases. The V gene end was trimmed by 3 bases and the J gene end by 5 bases; junction bases not matched to a gene: 12. This CDR3 is built from 16 residues. Germline V gene lookup returns CDR1 DFQATT and CDR2 SNEGSKA (reference sequence). The CDR3 nucleotides read TGCAGTGCTAGTCCAGCGGGAGTTCTTCTAGACAATGAGCAGTTCTTC. This gives the protein CSASPAGVLLDNEQFF.

The J gene is TRBJ1-2, the V gene TRBV3-1 (or the pseudogene TRBV3-2); 10 bases fit TRBD1. With 3 bases clipped from V and 5 bases from J, the junction kept 9 bases outside the gene matches. This CDR3 has 16 residues. Germline CDR1 and CDR2: LGHDT and YNNKEL (reference sequence). The CDR3 bases are TGTGCCAGCAGCCATCTCCCCGGGACAGGGGTGTATGGCTACACCTTC. This sequence encodes CASSHLPGTGVYGYTF.

The V call is TRBV7-3, the J call TRBJ2-1; 8 bases are a match to TRBD2. The CDR3 sequence is 17 residues long. Germline values: CDR1 SGHTA, CDR2 FQGTGA. Trimming took 4 bases from V and 6 from J; bases not matched to a gene: 14. DNA for the CDR3: TGTGCCAGCAGCTCCTACGGGAGGGGGGCCGGGCTCAATGAGCAGTTCTTC. Residues: CASSSYGRGAGLNEQFF.

The CDR3 DNA reads as TGTGCCAGCAGCTCAACTTCCGGGACAGTCACTGAAGCTTTCTTT. Protein sequence: CASSSTSGTVTEAFF. V is TRBV9 and J is TRBJ1-1, with 7 bases that match TRBD1. Germline V gene lookup returns CDR1 SGDLS and CDR2 YYNGEE. V lost 4 bases to trimming and J lost 4 bases; unmatched junction nucleotides: 10. The CDR3 consists of 15 residues.

The chain has TRBV29-1 and TRBJ1-2; tentative D call: TRBD1 (5 bases). The V end lost 0 bases, the J end lost 8 bases, and 25 bases lay between the germline ends. CDR1 and CDR2 from the germline V gene are SQVTM and ANQGSEA. The CDR3 contains 17 residues. The CDR3 DNA sequence: TGCAGCGTTGAAGATCTAATAAGGGAGACAGCGGGACTCGGCTACACCTTC. Its translation: CSVEDLIRETAGLGYTF.

CDR3 in amino acids: CSASKGTGGSYEQYF. The DNA for the CDR3 is TGCAGTGCTAGTAAGGGGACAGGGGGTTCCTACGAGCAGTACTTC. V is TRBV20-1 and J is TRBJ2-7, with 11 bases fitting TRBD1. V trimming: 3 bases; J trimming: 1 base; junction bases outside the gene matches: 5. From germline, CDR1 is DFQATT and CDR2 SNEGSKA (reference sequence). The CDR3 loop spans 15 amino acids.

The chain uses TRBV19 and TRBJ1-1; 7 nucleotides line up with TRBD1. The length of the CDR3 is 15 residues. Trimming cost V 6 bases and J 4 bases; bases outside gene matches: 11. Looked up from germline, CDR1 is LNHDA and CDR2 is SQIVND (reference sequence). DNA of the CDR3: TGTGCCAGTAGGAACAGGGGCGTGGGTAGCACTGAAGCTTTCTTT. The encoded protein is CASRNRGVGSTEAFF.

This chain links TRBV6-6 with TRBJ2-5, with 7 positions matching TRBD2. The CDR3 is made up of 13 amino acids. V was pared by 4 bases and J by 6 bases, with 5 bases of the junction left unmatched. CDR1 MNHNY and CDR2 SVGAGI come from the germline V gene (reference sequence). The CDR3 loop reads CASSSPSGKTQYF. The CDR3 coding sequence is TGTGCCAGCAGTTCCCCCAGCGGGAAGACCCAGTACTTC.

The chain employs TRBV5-1 and TRBJ1-1, with a possible D match to TRBD1 (6 bases). Germline loops: CDR1 SGHRS, CDR2 YFSETQ. V lost 0 bases to trimming and J lost 11 bases, with 14 bases between them. CDR3 length: 13 residues. The CDR3 DNA follows: TGCGCCAGCAGCTTGGAACAGGGATCAAGGGCTTTCTTT. It codes for CASSLEQGSRAFF.

The V gene is TRBV5-1, the J gene TRBJ1-6, with D possibly TRBD1 on 6 matching bases. The CDR3 covers 16 residues. The germline V and J ends were trimmed by 0 bases and 6 bases, with 13 bases remaining between them. The germline V gene has CDR1 SGHRS and CDR2 YFSETQ. The DNA for the CDR3 is TGCGCCAGCAGCTTGGCAGGGGCCGAGGGTAATTCACCCCTCCACTTT. This sequence encodes CASSLAGAEGNSPLHF.

The gene calls are TRBV7-8 and TRBJ2-1, with D unresolved. The CDR3 is made up of 14 amino acids. Germline lookup yields CDR1 SGHVS and CDR2 FQNEAQ. V lost 0 bases and J 8 bases, leaving 11 bases between the germline ends. The CDR3, as DNA: TGTGCCAGCAGCTTAGCTCCGGGTAGCCATGAGCAGTTCTTC. Its translation: CASSLAPGSHEQFF.

The V gene is TRBV19, the J gene TRBJ1-5; D may be TRBD1 (6 bases). The V gene's germline CDR1 is LNHDA and CDR2 SQIVND (reference sequence). The CDR3 loop spans 14 amino acids. V was clipped by 6 bases and J by 6 bases, with 15 bases between them. The CDR3 reads CASRSGGGSQPQHF. The CDR3 DNA reads TGTGCCAGTAGATCGGGGGGGGGCAGTCAGCCCCAGCATTTT.

J is TRBJ1-5 and V is TRBV7-9; TRBD1 is a possible D gene (5 bases). The CDR3 length is 16 residues. Germline lookup yields CDR1 SEHNR and CDR2 FQNEAQ (reference sequence). The V end was cut by 2 bases, the J end by 2 bases, with 13 bases between. CDR3 in DNA: TGTGCCAGCAGCTTATCAGGGCCAGGTGGCAATCAGCCCCAGCATTTT. Protein sequence: CASSLSGPGGNQPQHF. The entire variable domain, with the rest obtained from reference TRBV7-9 and TRBJ1-5, is as follows: DTGVSQNPRHKITKRGQNVTFRCDPISEHNRLYWYRQTLGQGPEFLTYFQNEAQLEKSRLLSDRFSAERPKGSFSTLEIQRTEQGDSAMYLCASSLSGPGGNQPQHFGDGTRLSIL.

This rearrangement joins TRBV6-1 to TRBJ1-5; D call uncertain. CDR1 and CDR2 (germline): MNHNS, SASEGT. The CDR3 is 16 residues long. V lost 1 base and J 0 bases, leaving 10 bases between the germline ends. In DNA form, the CDR3 reads TGTGCCAGCAGTGAAGTGAGACTTCTTAGCAATCAGCCCCAGCATTTT. This gives the protein CASSEVRLLSNQPQHF.

The chain links TRBV6-5 to TRBJ1-5, with 9 bases fitting TRBD1. This CDR3 comprises 15 residues. V dropped 4 bases and J dropped 6; count of bases not matched to a gene: 7. Germline CDR1 MNHEY, CDR2 SVGAGI. In nucleotides, the CDR3 is TGTGCCAGCAGTTCGGACAGGGGTGTAGGTCAGCCCCAGCATTTT. This gives the protein CASSSDRGVGQPQHF.

CDR3 sequence (DNA): TGTGCCAGCAGCTCGTGGGACTTACTCACAGATACGCAGTATTTT. Translating gives CASSSWDLLTDTQYF. The chain carries TRBV7-2 and TRBJ2-3, with D tentatively TRBD2 (6 bases). V was pared by 4 bases and J by 2 bases, with 13 bases between. The CDR3 runs 15 residues. From germline, CDR1 is SGHTA and CDR2 FQGNSA.

This chain joins TRBV24-1 and TRBJ2-3; D may be TRBD2 (6 bases). In germline, CDR1 is KGHDR, CDR2 SFDVKD. The V end lost 5 bases, the J end lost 0 bases, and 8 bases lay between the germline ends. The CDR3 consists of 14 residues. This CDR3 reads CATSVSGSTDTQYF. The CDR3 DNA reads TGTGCCACCAGTGTAAGCGGGAGCACAGATACGCAGTATTTT.

The V call is TRBV14, the J call TRBJ1-1; a weak D match, TRBD1 (5 bases). The CDR3 runs to 14 residues. V lost 6 bases, J lost 1 base, and 12 bases lay in between. CDR1 and CDR2 from the germline V gene are SGHDN and FVKESK. CDR3: CASSKTGENTEAFF. The CDR3 region has the DNA TGTGCCAGCAGTAAAACGGGGGAGAACACTGAAGCTTTCTTT.

J is TRBJ1-1 and V is TRBV7-3; 8 nucleotides match TRBD1. Unmatched junction bases numbered 19, after V lost 1 base and J lost 0 bases. This CDR3 is built from 21 residues. Germline CDR1 and CDR2: SGHTA and FQGTGA. This chain's CDR3 is CASSLIAGRGQGALLNTEAFF. The DNA for the CDR3 is TGTGCCAGCAGCTTAATCGCCGGGCGCGGGCAGGGGGCTCTACTGAACACTGAAGCTTTCTTT.

The gene calls are TRBV28 and TRBJ2-3; 9 nucleotides agree with TRBD1. The CDR3 sequence is 13 residues long. J gave up 4 bases and V 8 bases, and 4 bases lay outside the gene matches. Germline CDR1 and CDR2: MDHEN and SYDVKM. The CDR3 is CASSGQGPDTQYF. In nucleotides, the CDR3 is TGTGCCAGCTCGGGACAGGGCCCAGATACGCAGTATTTT.

The chain joins TRBV11-3 to TRBJ1-2; TRBD1 matches at 9 bases. CDR3 length equals 15 residues. Germline CDR1 is SGHNT and CDR2 is YENEEA. The trim removed 5 bases at V and 6 bases at J, leaving 10 bases unmatched. CDR3 bases: TGTGCCAGCAGCCCTCGTCCAGGACAGGGGCATGGCTACACCTTC. Protein: CASSPRPGQGHGYTF.

The chain recombines TRBV7-9 with TRBJ1-6; the match to TRBD1 covers 8 bases. J lost 10 bases, V lost 5 bases, and 7 bases had no gene match. CDR3 size: 14 residues. The V gene's germline CDR1 is SEHNR and CDR2 FQNEAQ (reference sequence). CDR3 in DNA: TGTGCCAGCAGCCTCGGACAGGGTAAATCACCCCTCCACTTT. It translates to CASSLGQGKSPLHF.

The CDR3 DNA reads as TGCGCCAGCATCCCGACTAGCGGGCAGGCAGACTACGAGCAGTACGTC. Its protein product is CASIPTSGQADYEQYV. This chain uses TRBV10-1 with TRBJ2-7; 10 bases map to TRBD2. The germline gives CDR1 WNHNN, CDR2 SYGVQD (reference sequence). CDR3 size: 16 residues. The V gene end was trimmed by 7 bases and the J gene end by 3 bases; junction bases not matched to a gene: 12.

The V gene is TRBV6-5, the J gene TRBJ1-1; no clear D. Germline CDR1 reads MNHEY; CDR2 reads SVGAGI. The V gene lost 5 bases and the J gene lost 0 bases, with 7 bases spanning the gap. The CDR3 runs to 13 residues. The CDR3 DNA sequence: TGTGCCAGCAGTAAAACTATGAACACTGAAGCTTTCTTT. Translating it yields CASSKTMNTEAFF.

This clone has more than one count but fewer than ten. The gene calls are TRBV6-5 and TRBJ2-2, with D hard to call. With 3 bases removed from V and 7 bases from J, the gap between germline ends came to 9 bases. The CDR3 has 13 residues. The germline V gene encodes CDR1 MNHEY and CDR2 SVGAGI. DNA for the CDR3: TGTGCCAGCAGTTATCCCAACGGCGGGGAGCTGTTTTTT. As protein: CASSYPNGGELFF.

This chain links TRBV2 with TRBJ2-5; D unclear. Germline loops: CDR1 SNHLY, CDR2 FYNNEI. The V end was cut by 6 bases, the J end by 5 bases, with 10 bases between. This CDR3 spans 12 amino acids. CDR3 protein: CASSGSGETQYF. The CDR3 DNA reads as TGTGCCAGCAGCGGCTCCGGGGAGACCCAGTACTTC.